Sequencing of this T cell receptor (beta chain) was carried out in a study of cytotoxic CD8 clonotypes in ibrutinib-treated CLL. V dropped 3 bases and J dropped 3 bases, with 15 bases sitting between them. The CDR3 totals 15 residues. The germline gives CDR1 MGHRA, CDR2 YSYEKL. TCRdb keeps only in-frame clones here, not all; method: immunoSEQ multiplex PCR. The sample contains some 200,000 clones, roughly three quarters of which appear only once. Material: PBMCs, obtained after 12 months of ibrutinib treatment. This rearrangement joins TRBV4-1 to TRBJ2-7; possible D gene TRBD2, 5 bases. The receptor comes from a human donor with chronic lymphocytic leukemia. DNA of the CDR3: TGCGCCAGCAGCCAGACCCCCGGGATCAACTACGAGCAGTACTTC. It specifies CASSQTPGINYEQYF.